This is a list of T cell receptor beta chains from one sample in a study of beta chain features in type 1 diabetes. Measured with immunoSEQ multiplex PCR; TCRdb has only the in-frame clones, and not every one. The table has a few hundred thousand clones, around 10% seen once. Sample: central memory CD4+ T cells from blood. The receptors shown here come from a man younger than 40 with type 1 diabetes. Each CDR3 is given with its conserved first and last residue. The D gene is left open where the match is weak. Clone size is stated in some rows and not others, as once, few, many or a class when expanded.

D gene: .; clone size: few; J gene: TRBJ1-2; V gene: TRBV9; CDR3 DNA: TGTGCCAGCAGCGGCACCGGGACAATTTTCTCCTTC; CDR3 protein: CASSGTGTIFSF
D gene: .; clone size: .; J gene: TRBJ2-5; V gene: TRBV7-9; CDR3 DNA: TGTGCCAGCAGCTTTCCACCGGCGGGCATGTTCTCTTCGAGGCAGTACTTC; CDR3 protein: CASSFPPAGMFSSRQYF
D gene: .; clone size: many; J gene: TRBJ2-5; V gene: TRBV7-2; CDR3 DNA: TGTGCCAGCAGCCGGGACCGGGCGGAGACCCAGTACTTC; CDR3 protein: CASSRDRAETQYF
D gene: .; clone size: many; J gene: TRBJ2-1; V gene: TRBV5-1; CDR3 DNA: TGCGCCAGCAGCTTTGCGGGACAAGGCAATGAGCAGTTCTTC; CDR3 protein: CASSFAGQGNEQFF
D gene: TRBD2; clone size: few; J gene: TRBJ2-1; V gene: TRBV7-2; CDR3 DNA: TGTGCCAGCAGCTTAGGCGGCGGGAGTTTGTACAATGAGCAGTTCTTC; CDR3 protein: CASSLGGGSLYNEQFF
D gene: .; clone size: few; J gene: TRBJ2-2; V gene: TRBV7-2; CDR3 DNA: TGTGCCAGCAGCTTAGGGGGCACTACCGGGGAGCTGTTTTTT; CDR3 protein: CASSLGGTTGELFF
D gene: .; clone size: .; J gene: TRBJ2-5; V gene: TRBV5-4; CDR3 DNA: TGTGCCAGCAGCTTGGGGGGGAGTTATCAAGAGACCCAGTACTTC; CDR3 protein: CASSLGGSYQETQYF
D gene: .; clone size: few; J gene: TRBJ2-7; V gene: TRBV7-2; CDR3 DNA: TGTGCCAGCAGCCTTGTGACAGGAGCCTACGAGCAGTACTTC; CDR3 protein: CASSLVTGAYEQYF
D gene: TRBD2; clone size: .; J gene: TRBJ2-1; V gene: TRBV19; CDR3 DNA: TGTGCCAGTAACCCGGGACTAGCGGGAGCCTACAATGAGCAGTTCTTC; CDR3 protein: CASNPGLAGAYNEQFF
D gene: TRBD2; clone size: .; J gene: TRBJ2-5; V gene: TRBV13; CDR3 DNA: TGTGCCAGCAGCTTAACCTCCTTACTAGCGGGAGGTAGACAAGAGACCCAGTACTTC; CDR3 protein: CASSLTSLLAGGRQETQYF
D gene: .; clone size: few; J gene: TRBJ2-7; V gene: TRBV9; CDR3 DNA: TGTGCCAGCAGCGTACAGGGTGGACCCTACGAGCAGTACTTC; CDR3 protein: CASSVQGGPYEQYF
D gene: .; clone size: few; J gene: TRBJ1-2; V gene: TRBV9; CDR3 DNA: TGTGCCAGCAGCGTTGACAGCATGTATGGCTACACCTTC; CDR3 protein: CASSVDSMYGYTF
D gene: .; clone size: .; J gene: TRBJ2-1; V gene: TRBV13; CDR3 DNA: TGTGCCAGCAGCTGGGGGGAAGGTGAGCAGTTCTTC; CDR3 protein: CASSWGEGEQFF
D gene: .; clone size: few; J gene: TRBJ2-2; V gene: TRBV29-1; CDR3 DNA: TGCAGCGGCGACACAGGGTTAGGGACCGGGGAGCTGTTTTTT; CDR3 protein: CSGDTGLGTGELFF
D gene: TRBD1; clone size: .; J gene: TRBJ1-3; V gene: TRBV30; CDR3 DNA: TGTGCCACGGACAGGGGGCGGTACTCTGGAAACACCATATATTTT; CDR3 protein: CATDRGRYSGNTIYF
D gene: TRBD1; clone size: .; J gene: TRBJ2-7; V gene: TRBV25-1; CDR3 DNA: TGTGCCAGCAAACACCGACAGGGCAACGAGCAGTACTTC; CDR3 protein: CASKHRQGNEQYF
D gene: TRBD1; clone size: few; J gene: TRBJ2-3; V gene: TRBV5-1; CDR3 DNA: TGCGCCAGCAGCGCGCCGGGACAGGGAATCACAGATACGCAGTATTTT; CDR3 protein: CASSAPGQGITDTQYF
D gene: .; clone size: few; J gene: TRBJ2-3; V gene: TRBV7-3; CDR3 DNA: TGTGCCAGCAGCTTAAATCCTAACACAGATACGCAGTATTTT; CDR3 protein: CASSLNPNTDTQYF
D gene: TRBD1; clone size: many; J gene: TRBJ1-5; V gene: TRBV18; CDR3 DNA: TGTGCCAGCTCACCGGGACAGGGAAATCAGCCCCAGCATTTT; CDR3 protein: CASSPGQGNQPQHF
D gene: TRBD1; clone size: many; J gene: TRBJ2-4; V gene: TRBV6-1; CDR3 DNA: TGTGCCAGCAGAAGCCTAGGACAGGGAGGAAACATTCAGTACTTC; CDR3 protein: CASRSLGQGGNIQYF
D gene: .; clone size: .; J gene: TRBJ2-7; V gene: TRBV28; CDR3 DNA: TGTGCCAGCACCACGGGTAGAGGTGGCTACGAGCAGTACTTC; CDR3 protein: CASTTGRGGYEQYF
D gene: .; clone size: once; J gene: TRBJ1-3; V gene: TRBV18; CDR3 DNA: TGTGCCAGCTCAACGAGAGGGCAGGGAGAGAACACCATATATTTT; CDR3 protein: CASSTRGQGENTIYF
D gene: .; clone size: .; J gene: TRBJ1-2; V gene: TRBV28; CDR3 DNA: TGTGCCAGCAGTTTAGTGAGAGGGGTCAACTATGGCTACACCTTC; CDR3 protein: CASSLVRGVNYGYTF
D gene: .; clone size: .; J gene: TRBJ2-7; V gene: TRBV4-3; CDR3 DNA: TGCGCCAGCAGCCAAGAAGGAAACAGCTACGAGCAGTACTTC; CDR3 protein: CASSQEGNSYEQYF
D gene: .; clone size: .; J gene: TRBJ2-3; V gene: TRBV27; CDR3 DNA: TGTGCCAGCAGCTATGCGTCTTTCGAGAGCACAGATACGCAGTATTTT; CDR3 protein: CASSYASFESTDTQYF
D gene: .; clone size: .; J gene: TRBJ2-2; V gene: TRBV19; CDR3 DNA: TGTGCCAGTAGCCCCCAGGCTCGATTAACAACCGGGGAGCTGTTTTTT; CDR3 protein: CASSPQARLTTGELFF
D gene: .; clone size: few; J gene: TRBJ2-1; V gene: TRBV13; CDR3 DNA: TGTGCCAGCAGCTCCACGCGGGGTGGTATCTATGAGCAGTTCTTC; CDR3 protein: CASSSTRGGIYEQFF
D gene: TRBD1; clone size: few; J gene: TRBJ1-4; V gene: TRBV15; CDR3 DNA: TGTGCCACCAGCAGGGGACAGGGGAATGAAAAACTGTTTTTT; CDR3 protein: CATSRGQGNEKLFF
D gene: .; clone size: .; J gene: TRBJ2-7; V gene: TRBV21-1; CDR3 DNA: TGTGCCAGCAGCAAAGTTAAAGGGGGTGCGTGCTCCTACGAGCAGTACTTC; CDR3 protein: CASSKVKGGACSYEQYF
D gene: .; clone size: .; J gene: TRBJ2-7; V gene: TRBV10-3; CDR3 DNA: TGTGCCATCAGTGAGTCAAAGGGCCTCGACGAGCAGTACTTC; CDR3 protein: CAISESKGLDEQYF
D gene: TRBD1; clone size: .; J gene: TRBJ2-7; V gene: TRBV30; CDR3 DNA: TGTGCCTGGGTACCGGGACAGGGCGTCTACGAGCAGTACTTC; CDR3 protein: CAWVPGQGVYEQYF
D gene: TRBD2; clone size: .; J gene: TRBJ2-3; V gene: TRBV5-1; CDR3 DNA: TGCGCCAGCAGCTTGGGTCTAGCGGGCGCAGATACGCAGTATTTT; CDR3 protein: CASSLGLAGADTQYF
D gene: TRBD1; clone size: .; J gene: TRBJ1-1; V gene: TRBV5-1; CDR3 DNA: TGCGCCAGCAGGATGGACAGGGGCTGGGCTGAAGCTTTCTTT; CDR3 protein: CASRMDRGWAEAFF
D gene: TRBD1; clone size: many; J gene: TRBJ2-1; V gene: TRBV7-2; CDR3 DNA: TGTGCCAGCAGCTTGGACAGGGTAGGGGTGGATGAGCAGTTCTTC; CDR3 protein: CASSLDRVGVDEQFF
D gene: TRBD1; clone size: few; J gene: TRBJ2-5; V gene: TRBV5-4; CDR3 DNA: TGTGCCAGCAGCGGTCTCCGGGACAGGGTGGACCAAGAGACCCAGTACTTC; CDR3 protein: CASSGLRDRVDQETQYF
D gene: .; clone size: .; J gene: TRBJ1-2; V gene: TRBV10-3; CDR3 DNA: TGTGCCATCAGTGAGTCGGGGCAAGGGTTTGTCTTC; CDR3 protein: CAISESGQGFVF
D gene: .; clone size: few; J gene: TRBJ1-1; V gene: TRBV6-1; CDR3 DNA: TGTGCCAGCAGCCGGCCCCAGGGTGAAGCTTTCTTT; CDR3 protein: CASSRPQGEAFF
D gene: .; clone size: .; J gene: TRBJ2-4; V gene: TRBV11-1; CDR3 DNA: TGTGCCAGCAGCTTATCTGGGGGCTCGGAGAACATTCAGTACTTC; CDR3 protein: CASSLSGGSENIQYF
D gene: .; clone size: few; J gene: TRBJ1-2; V gene: TRBV7-2; CDR3 DNA: TGTGCCAGCAGCCCTTTGGACTATGGCTACACCTTC; CDR3 protein: CASSPLDYGYTF
D gene: .; clone size: .; J gene: TRBJ1-1; V gene: TRBV10-3; CDR3 DNA: TGTGCCATCAGTGAAGGGATAGGGCGGACTGAAGCTTTCTTT; CDR3 protein: CAISEGIGRTEAFF
D gene: TRBD1; clone size: once; J gene: TRBJ2-1; V gene: TRBV5-3; CDR3 DNA: TGTGCCAGAAGCGGGACAGACAATGAGCAGTTCTTC; CDR3 protein: CARSGTDNEQFF
D gene: .; clone size: few; J gene: TRBJ1-5; V gene: TRBV19; CDR3 DNA: TGTGCCAGTACTGGGCTAGGGAGTTCTAGCAATCAGCCCCAGCATTTT; CDR3 protein: CASTGLGSSSNQPQHF
D gene: .; clone size: few; J gene: TRBJ2-7; V gene: TRBV21-1; CDR3 DNA: TGTGCCAGCAGCCTTTACCGGGACGGAGTCCCCTACGAGCAGTACTTC; CDR3 protein: CASSLYRDGVPYEQYF
D gene: TRBD2; clone size: few; J gene: TRBJ2-5; V gene: TRBV5-1; CDR3 DNA: TGCGCCAGCAGCTTGGGATCTCGAGCGGGAGGAGAAGAGACCCAGTACTTC; CDR3 protein: CASSLGSRAGGEETQYF
D gene: .; clone size: .; J gene: TRBJ2-1; V gene: TRBV5-1; CDR3 DNA: TGCGCCAGCAGCCCTGGAAGGGACCTATCCTACAATGAGCAGTTCTTC; CDR3 protein: CASSPGRDLSYNEQFF
D gene: .; clone size: .; J gene: TRBJ2-1; V gene: TRBV7-2; CDR3 DNA: TGTGCCAGCAGCCTCTCGGGAAATGAGCAGTTCTTC; CDR3 protein: CASSLSGNEQFF
D gene: TRBD2; clone size: .; J gene: TRBJ2-5; V gene: TRBV29-1; CDR3 DNA: TGCAGCGTTAGCGGGGAAGAGACCCAGTACTTC; CDR3 protein: CSVSGEETQYF
D gene: TRBD2; clone size: .; J gene: TRBJ2-3; V gene: TRBV29-1; CDR3 DNA: TGCAGCGTCCGCTTTTACGTTAGCGGGAGCACAGATACGCAGTATTTT; CDR3 protein: CSVRFYVSGSTDTQYF
D gene: TRBD1; clone size: few; J gene: TRBJ1-1; V gene: TRBV18; CDR3 DNA: TGTGCCAGCTCACCAGGACAGGGGTGGGATGCTTTCTTT; CDR3 protein: CASSPGQGWDAFF
D gene: .; clone size: .; J gene: TRBJ1-5; V gene: TRBV7-6; CDR3 DNA: TGTGCCAGCAACTATGGCAATCAGCCCCAGCATTTT; CDR3 protein: CASNYGNQPQHF